By share, the clone carrying this TCR beta chain counts as medium-sized. Its antigen is unknown. These data come from a study of liver allograft versus peripheral blood T cells. Background on the study: Graft-liver T cell receptor repertoires were compared against recipient peripheral blood repertoires. Findings and caveats of the study: Repertoires of T cell receptors that resided inside liver allografts reportedly differed from those in peripheral blood.

The CDR3 has 13 residues. Looked up from germline, CDR1 is SGDLS and CDR2 is YYNGEE. V was shortened by 0 bases and J by 10 bases, with 14 bases between the two germline ends. TCRdb processed the reads anew with MiXCR; each CDR3 protein has one entry. Altogether some 8,500 distinct CDR3 sequences are present, 14% to 15% being singletons, with the ten largest covering over 2.5%. This clonotype was obtained from a human patient who had a liver transplant. Some of the T cells might come from the graft donor. This sequence joins TRBV9 and TRBJ2-7, with D unclear. This CDR3 is CASSVGTGPLQYF. CDR3 in DNA: TGTGCCAGCAGCGTAGGAACTGGACCCCTTCAGTACTTC.